This is a list of T cell receptor beta chains from one sample in a study of blood T cell repertoires in COVID-19. Sequencing used immunoSEQ multiplex PCR; TCRdb keeps in-frame clones, though not all of them. The sample consists of a few hundred thousand clones, more than 85% of them appearing once. Sequenced input: peripheral blood. These receptors all stem from a person under 35 with COVID-19, enrolled during active disease. Both conserved end residues are part of each CDR3. Part of the rows lack a size; the others show once, few, many or a class for expanded clones.

TRBV27	TRBJ1-2	.	CASSLSTGSALGYTF
TRBV6-5	TRBJ2-3	.	CASRRQSTDTQYF
TRBV1	TRBJ1-4	.	CTSSQGGRGPPLNEKLFF
TRBV3-1/TRBV3-2	TRBJ1-1	.	CASSQSPQGVVGFF
TRBV24-1	TRBJ2-5	.	CATSTAPGTQYF
TRBV6-5	TRBJ1-2	.	CASADRDYGYTF
TRBV7-6	TRBJ2-5	.	CASSLAGVTGETQYF
TRBV30	TRBJ1-1	.	CAWSRDRALNTEAFF
TRBV25-1	TRBJ1-2	few	CASSESGVGSYGYTF
TRBV7-3	TRBJ2-7	.	CASSKGQGNEQYF
TRBV21-1	TRBJ2-7	.	CASSNKDRKHSYEQYF
TRBV19	TRBJ2-4	.	CASSIGDRLTKNIQYF
TRBV5-1	TRBJ2-6	.	CASSLGLGTGNSGANVLTF
TRBV27	TRBJ1-5	.	CASSLLYVQGDNQPQHF
TRBV4-1	TRBJ2-5	once	CASSHRIYAGGPGETQYF
TRBV5-4	TRBJ1-1	.	CASSLLGQGSTEAFF
TRBV24-1	TRBJ2-1	once	CATSDSPGLADNEQFF
TRBV11-2	TRBJ2-3	.	CASRTSGRGVSDTQYF
TRBV5-1	TRBJ2-1	.	CASSPGSSLPEQFF
TRBV6-5	TRBJ2-1	few	CASSSTSGNYNEQFF
TRBV24-1	TRBJ2-3	.	CATRSGTGFTDTQYF
TRBV28	TRBJ2-3	once	CASSPSQGATDTQYF
TRBV9	TRBJ2-1	.	CASSAEVHRDNEQFF
TRBV5-1	TRBJ2-3	few	CASSLGGAKDTQYF
TRBV9	TRBJ2-2	.	CASSVRGRAGELFF
TRBV6-5	TRBJ1-2	.	CASSYSAHNYGYTF
TRBV24-1	TRBJ2-1	.	CATSDFALAGEDGSYNEQFF
TRBV12-5	TRBJ2-1	.	CASGPDYNEQFF
TRBV28	TRBJ1-5	.	CASSPGQGMVGNQPQHF
TRBV5-4	TRBJ2-2	once	CASTPAGGRTGELFF
TRBV5-1	TRBJ2-5	few	CASSSNPTARETQYF
TRBV11-3	TRBJ2-5	.	CASSLGGLANQETQYF
TRBV7-9	TRBJ2-7	.	CASSLAGLPEQYF
TRBV27	TRBJ2-1	.	CASSGGTSGYNEQFF
TRBV4-1	TRBJ2-3	.	CASTGSGRASDTQYF
TRBV2	TRBJ1-2	.	CASSEQGVNYGYTF
TRBV28	TRBJ2-3	.	CASSTGTSGKDTQYF
TRBV12-3/TRBV12-4	TRBJ2-3	.	CASSLSGTDTQYF
TRBV6-5	TRBJ1-1	.	CASSYPRGTEAFF
TRBV24-1	TRBJ2-5	once	CATSDPPGASAQETQYF
TRBV6-5	TRBJ1-3	.	CASGQFSGNTIYF
TRBV21-1	TRBJ2-1	.	CASSKVWSWSQTGGNYNEQFF
TRBV9	TRBJ2-6	.	CASSLTSGRAGANVLTF
TRBV18	TRBJ2-1	.	CASSPGTSAYNEQFF
TRBV5-6	TRBJ2-7	once	CASSFGTGAYEQYF
TRBV28	TRBJ2-7	.	CASRGGAYEQYF
TRBV19	TRBJ2-7	once	CASRGPVMTGYSYEQYF
TRBV19	TRBJ2-2	.	CASSIASGQGAPGELFF
TRBV19	TRBJ2-1	.	CASSVRDSANEQFF
TRBV14	TRBJ1-1	.	CASSPLERGHTEAFF
TRBV7-9	TRBJ1-3	once	CATAPGGNTIYF
TRBV7-8	TRBJ1-1	.	CASSTRTGNTEAFF
TRBV19	TRBJ1-2	.	CASSIGGSYGYTF
TRBV27	TRBJ1-5	.	CASSLSYGGNQPQHF
TRBV28	TRBJ2-7	.	CASSLFRGTSKDEQYF
TRBV28	TRBJ2-1	.	CASRGGRAPQFF
TRBV6-2/TRBV6-3	TRBJ2-3	.	CASSYGLAGAADTQYF